This T cell receptor beta chain was sequenced in a study of cytomegalovirus exposure and HLA in healthy donors. CDR1 and CDR2 (germline): SEHNR, FQNEAQ (reference sequence). With V trimmed by 4 bases and J by 1 base, 5 bases remained unmatched. This CDR3 comprises 16 residues. PCR employed 60 Vbeta and 13 Jbeta primers. Some clones are missing from TCRdb's copy, which holds only in-frame ones; the method was immunoSEQ multiplex PCR. The sample lists 150,000 to 200,000 clones; approximately 80% were seen once. The origin of this receptor is a man younger than 35 in good health and CMV-seronegative. The source material was PBMCs. The chain uses TRBV7-9 and TRBJ2-3; TRBD2 matches at 10 bases. The CDR3 sequence: CASSYWSGGGTDTQYF. The CDR3 bases are TGTGCCAGCAGCTACTGGAGCGGGGGGGGCACAGATACGCAGTATTTT.